This TCR beta chain came from a study of tumor-infiltrating lymphocytes in primary liver carcinoma. This clonotype showed up just a few times. In addition to blood RNA drawn from unsorted whole blood, germline DNA was extracted. Trimming removed 0 bases at V and 9 bases at J, with 15 bases between. The CDR3 runs to 13 residues. CDR1 and CDR2 from the germline V gene are GTSNPN and SVGIG (reference sequence). A constant-region primer served to make TCR beta cDNA from approximately 490 ng total RNA. Amplification in three nested multiplex PCR rounds with slightly modified ARM-PCR gave rise to TCR beta libraries. A C-beta reverse primer and TRBV1-TRBV30 forward primers served in each of the first two PCR rounds, at 10 cycles apiece. A single record per CDR3 protein comes from TCRdb applying MiXCR to the multiplex PCR reads. The sample holds approximately 210,000 distinct CDR3 sequences, around three fifths seen once.

The source material was peripheral blood. The gene calls are TRBV30 and TRBJ2-7; TRBD2 is a possible D gene (6 bases). The sequence came from a woman aged 60 to 75 with primary liver carcinoma and hepatitis B virus infection. The CDR3 reads CAWSVQRGKMQYF. As DNA, the CDR3 is TGTGCCTGGAGTGTCCAACGGGGGAAAATGCAGTACTTC.